These T cell receptor beta chains were read from a single sample in a study of shared clonotypes between healthy human individuals. The repertoire was sequenced with immunoSEQ multiplex PCR; TCRdb's copy has only in-frame clones and lacks some. The sample yields roughly 2.5 million clones, more than 90% seen once. Material for sequencing was naive CD4+ T cells sorted from blood. These receptors came from a man younger than 30 in good health. CDR3s include the opening cysteine and the closing phenylalanine or tryptophan. D genes are given only for firm matches. Not all rows give a size; the values are once, few, many and, for expanded clones, a class.

d_gene	v_gene	j_gene	abundance	CDR3aa	CDR3nt
.	TRBV19	TRBJ2-5	.	CASSGPGDRETQYF	TGTGCCAGTAGTGGACCAGGGGATCGGGAGACCCAGTACTTC
TRBD2	TRBV7-8	TRBJ2-1	.	CASSLEGTSGTNEQFF	TGTGCCAGCAGCTTAGAAGGGACTAGCGGTACAAATGAGCAGTTCTTC
TRBD2	TRBV28	TRBJ2-1	.	CASSYPFGGGAYNEQFF	TGTGCCAGCAGCTACCCCTTCGGCGGGGGGGCCTACAATGAGCAGTTCTTC
.	TRBV9	TRBJ2-2	.	CASSPQLAAGELFF	TGTGCCAGCAGCCCACAACTGGCCGCCGGGGAGCTGTTTTTT
TRBD1	TRBV30	TRBJ1-2	.	CAWRVPGQVVTGYTF	TGTGCCTGGAGGGTTCCGGGACAGGTGGTGACTGGCTACACCTTC
.	TRBV9	TRBJ1-2	few	CASSVEGHYGYTF	TGTGCCAGCAGCGTAGAGGGTCACTATGGCTACACCTTC
TRBD1	TRBV11-2	TRBJ1-6	.	CASSLGTGSLSPLHF	TGTGCCAGCAGCTTAGGGACAGGGTCCCTTTCACCCCTCCACTTT
.	TRBV5-1	TRBJ2-5	.	CASSLQGNLGETQYF	TGCGCCAGCAGCTTGCAGGGTAACCTGGGGGAGACCCAGTACTTC
.	TRBV7-2	TRBJ2-7	.	CASSLVVGEKQYF	TGTGCCAGCAGCTTAGTCGTTGGGGAGAAGCAGTACTTC
.	TRBV5-1	TRBJ1-1	once	CASKSGPNTEAFF	TGCGCCAGCAAGTCGGGACCGAACACTGAAGCTTTCTTT
TRBD2	TRBV5-4	TRBJ2-4	.	CASSLGGSGGIAKNIQYF	TGTGCCAGCAGCCTCGGCGGAAGCGGGGGTATAGCCAAAAACATTCAGTACTTC
TRBD2	TRBV14	TRBJ2-5	.	CASSQVGGGTQYF	TGTGCCAGCAGCCAAGTTGGCGGGGGAACCCAGTACTTC
.	TRBV12-5	TRBJ2-7	.	CASAPGQGGVYEQYF	TGTGCTAGTGCCCCCGGACAGGGAGGGGTTTACGAGCAGTACTTC
.	TRBV18	TRBJ1-4	.	CASSRQVTNEKLFF	TGTGCCAGCTCACGGCAGGTGACTAATGAAAAACTGTTTTTT
.	TRBV5-5	TRBJ1-2	.	CASSLGYREGYTF	TGTGCCAGCAGCTTGGGATACCGGGAAGGCTACACCTTC
TRBD1	TRBV2	TRBJ2-7	.	CASSEQGARHEQYF	TGTGCCAGCAGTGAACAGGGGGCTAGGCACGAGCAGTACTTC
TRBD2	TRBV19	TRBJ2-1	.	CASSIDLLAGGPNEQFF	TGTGCCAGTAGTATAGATCTATTAGCGGGAGGGCCGAATGAGCAGTTCTTC
.	TRBV14	TRBJ1-2	.	CASSPMGAYGYTF	TGTGCCAGCAGCCCAATGGGAGCCTATGGCTACACCTTC
.	TRBV18	TRBJ2-2	.	CASSPPAGELFF	TGTGCCAGCTCGCCACCGGCCGGGGAGCTGTTTTTT
TRBD1	TRBV19	TRBJ2-2	.	CASSADRGRVGELFF	TGTGCCAGTAGTGCTGACAGGGGGCGCGTAGGGGAGCTGTTTTTT
.	TRBV30	TRBJ1-1	.	CAWSVRQLNTEAFF	TGTGCCTGGAGTGTACGGCAGCTGAACACTGAAGCTTTCTTT
.	TRBV6-5	TRBJ1-1	.	CASRDRGGPNTEAFF	TGTGCCAGCAGAGACCGTGGGGGGCCGAACACTGAAGCTTTCTTT
.	TRBV2	TRBJ1-2	.	CASSELFGGHGYTF	TGTGCCAGCAGTGAGTTGTTCGGGGGCCATGGCTACACCTTC
TRBD2	TRBV6-6	TRBJ2-1	.	CASTYSGLAGDNEQFF	TGTGCCAGCACTTATTCGGGACTAGCGGGAGACAATGAGCAGTTCTTC